A selection of T cell receptor beta chains follows, all from one sample in a study of CD8 T cells in ankylosing spondylitis. TCRdb reprocessed the 5' RACE reads via MiXCR and lists one record per CDR3 protein. This table holds about 540,000 distinct CDR3 sequences, 9.5% to 15% found once. Sequences were obtained from blood, either unsorted or a sorted T cell fraction (not recorded which). The receptors stem from a male donor with ankylosing spondylitis. Each CDR3 is given with its conserved first and last residue. A D gene is named only where the DNA matches it firmly. Part of the rows lack a size; the others show once, few, many or a class for expanded clones.

clone size: few; J gene: TRBJ2-4; V gene: TRBV7-2; D gene: -; CDR3 protein: CASSLAWESRAKNIQYF; CDR3 DNA: TGTGCCAGCAGCTTAGCTTGGGAGAGCAGAGCCAAAAACATTCAGTACTTC
clone size: many; J gene: TRBJ1-5; V gene: TRBV10-3; D gene: -; CDR3 protein: CAISESKGNTNQPQHF; CDR3 DNA: TGTGCCATCAGTGAGTCGAAAGGGAACACCAATCAGCCCCAGCATTTT
clone size: -; J gene: TRBJ2-5; V gene: TRBV7-2; D gene: -; CDR3 protein: CASSFRTQQETQYF; CDR3 DNA: TGTGCCAGCAGCTTCCGGACCCAACAAGAGACCCAGTACTTC
clone size: -; J gene: TRBJ1-5; V gene: TRBV20-1; D gene: -; CDR3 protein: CSARDLVRTHSNQPQHF; CDR3 DNA: TGCAGTGCTAGAGATCTCGTTAGGACACATAGCAATCAGCCCCAGCATTTT
clone size: -; J gene: TRBJ2-1; V gene: TRBV10-1; D gene: -; CDR3 protein: CATCSGTYNEQFF; CDR3 DNA: TGCGCCACCTGTTCAGGGACCTACAATGAGCAGTTCTTC
clone size: few; J gene: TRBJ2-7; V gene: TRBV6-2/TRBV6-3; D gene: -; CDR3 protein: CASSQRDDIYEQYF; CDR3 DNA: TGTGCCAGCAGTCAACGGGACGATATCTACGAGCAGTACTTC
clone size: many; J gene: TRBJ1-1; V gene: TRBV5-1; D gene: -; CDR3 protein: CASSLVIGTEAFF; CDR3 DNA: TGCGCCAGCAGCTTGGTTATAGGGACTGAAGCTTTCTTT
clone size: -; J gene: TRBJ1-4; V gene: TRBV5-6; D gene: -; CDR3 protein: CASSLDRDDEKLFF; CDR3 DNA: TGTGCCAGCAGCTTGGACAGGGACGATGAAAAACTGTTTTTT
clone size: few; J gene: TRBJ1-2; V gene: TRBV12-3/TRBV12-4; D gene: -; CDR3 protein: CASSPASNYGYTF; CDR3 DNA: TGTGCCAGCAGCCCCGCAAGTAACTATGGCTACACCTTC
clone size: few; J gene: TRBJ2-2; V gene: TRBV11-1; D gene: TRBD2; CDR3 protein: CASSLGSLADSNTGELFF; CDR3 DNA: TGTGCCAGCAGCTTAGGTTCACTAGCGGATTCGAACACCGGGGAGCTGTTTTTT
clone size: few; J gene: TRBJ2-1; V gene: TRBV30; D gene: TRBD2; CDR3 protein: CAWTSGTYNEQFF; CDR3 DNA: TGTGCCTGGACTAGCGGGACTTACAATGAGCAGTTCTTC
clone size: few; J gene: TRBJ1-1; V gene: TRBV20-1; D gene: -; CDR3 protein: CSANPQGLNTEAFF; CDR3 DNA: TGCAGTGCTAACCCTCAGGGCCTGAACACTGAAGCTTTCTTT
clone size: -; J gene: TRBJ2-1; V gene: TRBV27; D gene: TRBD2; CDR3 protein: CASRHLAGYNEQFF; CDR3 DNA: TGTGCCAGCAGACATCTAGCGGGGTACAATGAGCAGTTCTTC
clone size: many; J gene: TRBJ1-2; V gene: TRBV25-1; D gene: -; CDR3 protein: CASSEPSSHGYTF; CDR3 DNA: TGTGCCAGCAGTGAACCCTCGTCCCATGGCTACACCTTC
clone size: few; J gene: TRBJ1-2; V gene: TRBV12-3/TRBV12-4; D gene: TRBD1; CDR3 protein: CATFYRGQDYGYTF; CDR3 DNA: TGTGCCACCTTCTACAGGGGGCAGGACTATGGCTACACCTTC
clone size: -; J gene: TRBJ1-1; V gene: TRBV11-2; D gene: -; CDR3 protein: CASSFGALGTEAFF; CDR3 DNA: TGTGCCAGCAGCTTCGGGGCCCTAGGAACTGAAGCTTTCTTT
clone size: few; J gene: TRBJ2-1; V gene: TRBV11-2; D gene: TRBD1; CDR3 protein: CASTKQGSSYNEQFF; CDR3 DNA: TGTGCCAGCACTAAACAGGGGAGCTCCTACAATGAGCAGTTCTTC
clone size: -; J gene: TRBJ1-5; V gene: TRBV27; D gene: -; CDR3 protein: CASSLGWTGNQPQHF; CDR3 DNA: TGTGCCAGCAGTTTAGGGTGGACGGGGAATCAGCCCCAGCATTTT